Many counts were recorded for the clone carrying this T cell receptor (beta chain). MiXCR, applied by TCRdb to the reads, yields one record per CDR3 protein. The repertoire holds fewer than 250,000 distinct CDR3 sequences, with under 30% as singletons. This entry comes from a study of kidney transplant recipient with SARS-CoV-2 infection. CDR1 and CDR2 from the germline V gene are SGHNT and YENEEA. V shed 3 bases and J shed 1 base, with 12 bases lying between them. CDR3 length: 16 residues. V usage is TRBV11-3 and J usage is TRBJ2-2, with D perhaps TRBD2 (6 bases). This clonotype was sampled from a young adult male patient who had COVID-19 and was a kidney transplant recipient. Some of the T cells might come from the graft donor. The sample consisted of a blood sample, taken at baseline and on approximately day 120 from a kidney transplant recipient. CDR3 loop: CASSLDGGMNTGELFF. Here the CDR3 DNA reads TGTGCCAGCAGCTTGGATGGAGGGATGAACACCGGGGAGCTGTTTTTT. The complete variable domain, with remaining parts taken from reference TRBV11-3 and TRBJ2-2, reads EAGVVQSPRYKIIEKKQPVAFWCNPISGHNTLYWYLQNLGQGPELLIRYENEEAVDDSQLPKDRFSAERLKGVDSTLKIQPAELGDSAVYLCASSLDGGMNTGELFFGEGSRLTVL.